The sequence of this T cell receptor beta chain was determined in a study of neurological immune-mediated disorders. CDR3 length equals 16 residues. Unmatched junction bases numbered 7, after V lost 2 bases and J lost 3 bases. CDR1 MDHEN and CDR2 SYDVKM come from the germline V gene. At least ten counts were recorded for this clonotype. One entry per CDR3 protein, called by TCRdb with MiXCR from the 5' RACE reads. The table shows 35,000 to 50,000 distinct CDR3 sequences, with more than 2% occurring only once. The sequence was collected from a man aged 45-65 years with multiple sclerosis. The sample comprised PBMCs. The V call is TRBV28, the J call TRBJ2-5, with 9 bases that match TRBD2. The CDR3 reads CASSLGGGGAKETQYF. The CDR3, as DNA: TGTGCCAGCAGTTTAGGTGGCGGGGGGGCAAAAGAGACCCAGTACTTC.